This T cell receptor beta chain was recovered during a study of early T cells in non-severe SARS-CoV-2 infection. Study at large: Sequenced material consisted of bulk RNA (from unsorted whole blood), and chains were unpaired. Findings of the study overall: VDJdb-based annotation leaned toward anti-spike CD8 responses and missed private and CD4 specificities.

Trimming cost V 3 bases and J 7 bases; bases outside gene matches: 4. The CDR3 is 15 residues long. Germline CDR1 and CDR2: SGDLS and YYNGEE. With respect to this clonotype: Its specificity is unknown.

cDNA molecules, individually, were tagged with unique molecular identifiers. MiXCR was run by TCRdb on the 5' RACE reads, yielding one entry per CDR3 protein. The sample has tens of thousands of distinct CDR3 sequences; 9.5% to 15% are singletons. The TCR sequence derives from an adult who was a healthcare worker with PCR-confirmed SARS-CoV-2 infection or an uninfected control (not recorded which). The donor label of this sample is uncertain. The sample consisted of whole blood, taken at baseline. The rearrangement uses TRBV9 and TRBJ2-1; TRBD2 matches 13 bases. The CDR3 nucleotides are TGTGCCAGCAGCGAACTAGCGGGGGGGCTTAATGAGCAGTTCTTC. It translates to CASSELAGGLNEQFF.